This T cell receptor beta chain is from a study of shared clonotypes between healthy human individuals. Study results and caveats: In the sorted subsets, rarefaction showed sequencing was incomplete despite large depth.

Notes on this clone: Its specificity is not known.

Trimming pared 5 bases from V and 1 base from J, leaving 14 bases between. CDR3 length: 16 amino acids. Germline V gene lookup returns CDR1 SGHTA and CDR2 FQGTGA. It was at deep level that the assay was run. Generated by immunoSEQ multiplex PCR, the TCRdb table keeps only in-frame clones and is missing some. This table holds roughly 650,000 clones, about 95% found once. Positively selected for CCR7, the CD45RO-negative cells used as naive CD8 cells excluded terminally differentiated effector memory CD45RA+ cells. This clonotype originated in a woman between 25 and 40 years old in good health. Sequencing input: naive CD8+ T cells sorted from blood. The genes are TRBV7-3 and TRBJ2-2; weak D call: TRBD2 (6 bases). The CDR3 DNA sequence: TGTGCCAGCAGCCCCGATGGAGCGGGGAACACCGGGGAGCTGTTTTTT. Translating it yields CASSPDGAGNTGELFF.